Given below is one T cell receptor (beta chain) in context. The target antigen is unknown. Alongside a J-beta primer mix, a sample-barcoded 5' primer served in a second PCR lasting about 6 to 12 cycles. Tags on each cDNA molecule came from a template-switch adaptor with 12 random nucleotides. MiXCR, applied by TCRdb to the 5' RACE reads, yields one record per CDR3 protein. Here the sample spans 1.8 million or so distinct CDR3 sequences, roughly 43% being singletons. The record originates from a study of blood T cells in healthy people across ages. Broader study findings: Both naive CD4+ cell counts and diversity were greater in long-lived donors than in aged donors.

V lost 1 base, J lost 4 bases, and 12 bases lay in between. The germline CDR1 and CDR2 sequences are LGHDT and YNNKEL (reference sequence). The CDR3 spans 15 residues. Every participating donor contributed roughly 10 milliliters of peripheral blood through a draw. The sequence derives from a human donor in good health. Sequencing was done on a sample of blood. V usage is TRBV3-1 and J usage is TRBJ2-3; no clear D. CDR3 bases: TGTGCCAGCAGCCAAGTTGGGCTAGTGTCAGATACGCAGTATTTT. It translates to CASSQVGLVSDTQYF.